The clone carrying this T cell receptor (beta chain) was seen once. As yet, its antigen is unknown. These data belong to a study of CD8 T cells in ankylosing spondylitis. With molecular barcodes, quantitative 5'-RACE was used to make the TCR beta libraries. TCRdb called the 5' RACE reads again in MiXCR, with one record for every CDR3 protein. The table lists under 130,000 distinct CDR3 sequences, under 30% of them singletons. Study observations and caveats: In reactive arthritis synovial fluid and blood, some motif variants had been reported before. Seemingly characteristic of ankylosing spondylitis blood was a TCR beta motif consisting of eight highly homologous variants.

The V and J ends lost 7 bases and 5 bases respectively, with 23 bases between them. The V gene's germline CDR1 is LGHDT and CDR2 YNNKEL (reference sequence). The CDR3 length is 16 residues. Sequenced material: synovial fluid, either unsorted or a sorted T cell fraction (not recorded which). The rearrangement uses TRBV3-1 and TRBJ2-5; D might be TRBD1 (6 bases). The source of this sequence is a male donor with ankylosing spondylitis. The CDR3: CASTPAPLTRGETQYF. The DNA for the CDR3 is TGTGCCAGCACCCCCGCTCCCCTAACCAGGGGTGAGACCCAGTACTTC.